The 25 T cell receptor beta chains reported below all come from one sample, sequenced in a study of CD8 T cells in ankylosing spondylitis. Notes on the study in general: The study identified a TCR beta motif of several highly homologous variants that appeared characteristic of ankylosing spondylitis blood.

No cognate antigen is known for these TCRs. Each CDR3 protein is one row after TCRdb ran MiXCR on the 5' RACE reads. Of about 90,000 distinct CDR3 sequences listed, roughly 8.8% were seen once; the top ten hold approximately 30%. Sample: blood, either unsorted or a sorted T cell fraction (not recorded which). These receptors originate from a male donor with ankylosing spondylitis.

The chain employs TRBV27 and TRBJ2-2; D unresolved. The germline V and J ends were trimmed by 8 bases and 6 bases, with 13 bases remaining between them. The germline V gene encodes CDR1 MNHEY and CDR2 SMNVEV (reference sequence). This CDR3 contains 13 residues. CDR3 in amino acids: CASSQYEAGELFF. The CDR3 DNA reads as TGTGCCAGCTCTCAGTATGAGGCCGGGGAGCTGTTTTTT.

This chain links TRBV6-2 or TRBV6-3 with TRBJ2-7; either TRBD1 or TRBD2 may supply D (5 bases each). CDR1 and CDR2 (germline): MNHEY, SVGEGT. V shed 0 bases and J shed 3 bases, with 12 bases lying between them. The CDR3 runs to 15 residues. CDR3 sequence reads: CASSYSSRGRYEQYF. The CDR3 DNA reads TGTGCCAGCAGTTACTCGAGCCGGGGCCGCTACGAGCAGTACTTC.

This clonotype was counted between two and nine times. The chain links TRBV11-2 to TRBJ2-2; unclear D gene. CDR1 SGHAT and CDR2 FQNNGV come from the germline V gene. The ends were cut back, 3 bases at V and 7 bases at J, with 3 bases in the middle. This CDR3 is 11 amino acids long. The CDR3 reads CASSFGGELFF. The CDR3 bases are TGTGCCAGCAGCTTCGGCGGGGAGCTGTTTTTT.

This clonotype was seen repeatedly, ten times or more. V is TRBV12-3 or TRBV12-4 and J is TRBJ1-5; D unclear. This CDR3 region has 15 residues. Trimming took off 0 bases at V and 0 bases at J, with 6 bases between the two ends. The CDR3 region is CASSLAPGSNQPQHF. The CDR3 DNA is TGTGCCAGCAGTTTAGCGCCGGGTAGCAATCAGCCCCAGCATTTT.

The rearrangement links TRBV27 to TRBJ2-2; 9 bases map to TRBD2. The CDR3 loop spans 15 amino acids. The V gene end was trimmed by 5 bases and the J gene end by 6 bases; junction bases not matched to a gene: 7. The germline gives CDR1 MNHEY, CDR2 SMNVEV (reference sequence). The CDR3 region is CASSLLAGSPGELFF. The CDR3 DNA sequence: TGTGCCAGCAGTCTCCTAGCGGGGAGTCCCGGGGAGCTGTTTTTT.

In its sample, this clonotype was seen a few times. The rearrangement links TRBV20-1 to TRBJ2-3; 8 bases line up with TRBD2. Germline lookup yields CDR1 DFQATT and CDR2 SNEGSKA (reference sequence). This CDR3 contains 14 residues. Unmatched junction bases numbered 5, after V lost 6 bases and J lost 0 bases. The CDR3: CSAPGLESTDTQYF. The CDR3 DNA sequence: TGCAGTGCCCCGGGACTAGAAAGCACAGATACGCAGTATTTT.

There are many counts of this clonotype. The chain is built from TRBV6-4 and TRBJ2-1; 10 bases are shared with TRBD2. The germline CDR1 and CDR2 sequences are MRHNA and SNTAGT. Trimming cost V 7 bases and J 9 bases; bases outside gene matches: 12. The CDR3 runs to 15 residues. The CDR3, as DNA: TGTGCCAGCAAGCCTGAGGCTAGCGGGAGCTCTGAGCAGTTCTTC. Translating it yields CASKPEASGSSEQFF.

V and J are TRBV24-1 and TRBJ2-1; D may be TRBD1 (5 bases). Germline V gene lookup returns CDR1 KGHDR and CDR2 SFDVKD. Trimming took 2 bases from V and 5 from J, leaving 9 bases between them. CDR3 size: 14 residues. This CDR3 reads CATSDWTSDNEQFF. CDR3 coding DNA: TGTGCCACCAGTGATTGGACAAGTGACAATGAGCAGTTCTTC.

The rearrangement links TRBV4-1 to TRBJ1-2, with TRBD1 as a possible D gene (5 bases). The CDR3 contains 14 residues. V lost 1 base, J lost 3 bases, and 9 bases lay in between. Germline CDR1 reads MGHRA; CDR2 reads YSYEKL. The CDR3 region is CASSQASRDYGYTF. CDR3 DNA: TGCGCCAGCAGCCAAGCTAGCAGGGACTATGGCTACACCTTC.

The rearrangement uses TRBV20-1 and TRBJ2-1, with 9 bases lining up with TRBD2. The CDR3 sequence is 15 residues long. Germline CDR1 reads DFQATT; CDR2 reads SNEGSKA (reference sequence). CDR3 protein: CSGLLAGVIYNEQFF. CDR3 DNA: TGCAGCGGCCTCTTAGCGGGAGTTATCTACAATGAGCAGTTCTTC.

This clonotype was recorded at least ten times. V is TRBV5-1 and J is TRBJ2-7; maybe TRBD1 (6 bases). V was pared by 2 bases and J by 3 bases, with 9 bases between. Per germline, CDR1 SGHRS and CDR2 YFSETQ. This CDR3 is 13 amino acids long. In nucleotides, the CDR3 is TGCGCCAGCAGCTTCACAGGGAACTACGAGCAGTACTTC. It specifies CASSFTGNYEQYF.

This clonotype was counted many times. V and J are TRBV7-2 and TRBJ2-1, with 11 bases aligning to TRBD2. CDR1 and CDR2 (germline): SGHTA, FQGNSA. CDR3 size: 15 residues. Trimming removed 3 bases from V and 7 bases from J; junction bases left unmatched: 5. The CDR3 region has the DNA TGTGCCAGCAGCTTTACTAGCGGGAGCCATAATGAGCAGTTCTTC. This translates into CASSFTSGSHNEQFF.

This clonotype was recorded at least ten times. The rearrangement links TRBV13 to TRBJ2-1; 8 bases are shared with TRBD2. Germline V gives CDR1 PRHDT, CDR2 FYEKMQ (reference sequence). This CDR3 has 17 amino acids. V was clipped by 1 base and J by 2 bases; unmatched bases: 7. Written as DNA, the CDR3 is TGTGCCAGCAGCTTAGAAGCTAGCGGGCCCCCCTACAATGAGCAGTTCTTC. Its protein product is CASSLEASGPPYNEQFF.

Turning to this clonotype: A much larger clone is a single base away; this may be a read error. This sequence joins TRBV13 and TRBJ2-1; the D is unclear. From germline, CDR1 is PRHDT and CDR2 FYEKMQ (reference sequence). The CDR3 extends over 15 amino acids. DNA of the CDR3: TGTGCCAGCAGCTTAGGACAGAGCTCCTGCAATGAGCAGTTCTTC. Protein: CASSLGQSSCNEQFF.

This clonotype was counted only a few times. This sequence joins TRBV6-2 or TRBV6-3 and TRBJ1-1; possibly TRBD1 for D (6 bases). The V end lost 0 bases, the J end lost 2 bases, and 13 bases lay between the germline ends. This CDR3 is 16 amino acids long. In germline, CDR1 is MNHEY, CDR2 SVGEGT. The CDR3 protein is CASSYSEGVGNTEAFF. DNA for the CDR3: TGTGCCAGCAGTTACTCGGAGGGGGTAGGAAACACTGAAGCTTTCTTT.

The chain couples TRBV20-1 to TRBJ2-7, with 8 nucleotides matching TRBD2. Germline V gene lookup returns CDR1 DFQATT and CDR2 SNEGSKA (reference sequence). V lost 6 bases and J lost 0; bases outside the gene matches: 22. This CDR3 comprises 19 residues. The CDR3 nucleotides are TGCAGTGCCATCGGGATTAGGGATTGGGCTAGCGGGCGCTCCTACGAGCAGTACTTC. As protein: CSAIGIRDWASGRSYEQYF.

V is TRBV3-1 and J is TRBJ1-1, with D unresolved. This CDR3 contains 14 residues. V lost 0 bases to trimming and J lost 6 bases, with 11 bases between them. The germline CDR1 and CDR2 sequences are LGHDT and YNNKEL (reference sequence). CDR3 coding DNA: TGTGCCAGCAGCCAAGAATTAGCAGGCTCTGAAGCTTTCTTT. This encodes CASSQELAGSEAFF.

CDR3 loop: CASSRPLANEQFF. The CDR3 nucleotides read TGTGCCAGCAGCAGACCACTGGCCAATGAGCAGTTCTTC. This sequence joins TRBV13 and TRBJ2-1; D not certain. V was pared by 5 bases and J by 6 bases, with 11 bases between. Germline V gene lookup returns CDR1 PRHDT and CDR2 FYEKMQ (reference sequence). The CDR3 covers 13 residues.

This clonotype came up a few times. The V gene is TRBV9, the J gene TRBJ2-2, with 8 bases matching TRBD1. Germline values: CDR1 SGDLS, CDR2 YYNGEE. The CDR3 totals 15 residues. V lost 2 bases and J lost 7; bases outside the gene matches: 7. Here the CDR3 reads CASSVGQATRGELFF. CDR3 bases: TGTGCCAGCAGCGTGGGACAGGCGACGCGCGGGGAGCTGTTTTTT. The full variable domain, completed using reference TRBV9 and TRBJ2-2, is DSGVTQTPKHLITATGQRVTLRCSPRSGDLSVYWYQQSLDQGLQFLIQYYNGEERAKGNILERFSAQQFPDLHSELNLSSLELGDSALYFCASSVGQATRGELFFGEGSRLTVL.

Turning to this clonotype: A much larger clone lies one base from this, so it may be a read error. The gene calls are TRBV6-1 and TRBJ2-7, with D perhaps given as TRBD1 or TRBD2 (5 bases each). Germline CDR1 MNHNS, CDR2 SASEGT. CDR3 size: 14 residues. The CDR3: CASSEGQGEYELYF. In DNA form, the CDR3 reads TGTGCCAGCAGTGAAGGCCAGGGAGAGTACGAGCTGTACTTC.

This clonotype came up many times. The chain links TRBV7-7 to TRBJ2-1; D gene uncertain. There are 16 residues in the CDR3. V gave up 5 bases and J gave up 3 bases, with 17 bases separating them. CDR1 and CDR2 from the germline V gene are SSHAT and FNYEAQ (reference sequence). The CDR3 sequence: CASSSHGPLDYNEQFF. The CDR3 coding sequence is TGTGCCAGCAGCAGCCACGGGCCCCTCGACTACAATGAGCAGTTCTTC.

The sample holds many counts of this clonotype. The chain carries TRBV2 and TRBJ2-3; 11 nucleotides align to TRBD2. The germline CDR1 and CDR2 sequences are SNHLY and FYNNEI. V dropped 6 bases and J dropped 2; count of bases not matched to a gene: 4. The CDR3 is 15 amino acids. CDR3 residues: CASRTSGSPTDTQYF. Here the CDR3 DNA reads TGTGCCAGCAGAACTAGCGGGAGTCCCACAGATACGCAGTATTTT.

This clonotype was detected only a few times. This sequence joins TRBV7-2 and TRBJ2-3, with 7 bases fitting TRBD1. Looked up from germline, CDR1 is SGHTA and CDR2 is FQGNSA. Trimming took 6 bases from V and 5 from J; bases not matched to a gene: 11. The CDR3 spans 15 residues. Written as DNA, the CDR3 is TGTGCCAGCAGTTTCTTAACGGGACAGATAGATACGCAGTATTTT. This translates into CASSFLTGQIDTQYF.

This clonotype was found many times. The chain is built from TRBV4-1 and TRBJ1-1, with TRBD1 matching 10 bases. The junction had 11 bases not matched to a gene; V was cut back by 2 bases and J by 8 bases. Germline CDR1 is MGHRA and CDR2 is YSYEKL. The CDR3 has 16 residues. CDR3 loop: CASSQSAGTGDPEAFF. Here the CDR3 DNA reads TGCGCCAGCAGCCAATCAGCCGGGACAGGGGATCCCGAAGCTTTCTTT.

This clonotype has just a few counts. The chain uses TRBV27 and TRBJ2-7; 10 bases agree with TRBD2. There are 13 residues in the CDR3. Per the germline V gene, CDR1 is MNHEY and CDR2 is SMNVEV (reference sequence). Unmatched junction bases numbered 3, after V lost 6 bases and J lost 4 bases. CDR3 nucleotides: TGTGCCAGCAGGACGGGACTAGCGTACGAGCAGTACTTC. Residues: CASRTGLAYEQYF.